Below, one TCR beta chain is given with its context. What it binds is unknown. CDR3 size: 15 residues. Germline values: CDR1 WSHSY, CDR2 SAAADI. The junction had 4 bases not matched to a gene; V was cut back by 4 bases and J by 4 bases. The data were obtained in a study of OX40 agonist ivuxolimab in advanced cancers. Overall study context: The patients got ivuxolimab, which is an agonistic anti-OX40 (CD134) antibody. Study conclusions and caveats: Expanded clones were, on average, more numerous among CD8+ T cells than CD4+.

Assay: immunoSEQ multiplex PCR; the TCRdb copy retains only in-frame clones and omits some. The sample holds 57,000 or so clones, approximately 86% seen once. The TCR comes from an adult with an advanced solid tumor such as melanoma, head and neck, liver or kidney cancer. The chain has TRBV10-2 and TRBJ2-5; 12 positions match TRBD1. The sample consisted of CD4+ or CD8+ T cells sorted from blood, taken in a trial of the OX40 agonist ivuxolimab. The CDR3: CASSGDRGLRETQYF. DNA of the CDR3: TGCGCCAGCAGTGGGGACAGGGGGCTTCGAGAGACCCAGTACTTC.